This T cell receptor (beta chain) was sequenced in a study of blood T cell repertoires in COVID-19. Study overall: Sites in the United States, Italy and Spain provided acute and convalescent COVID-19 samples. The analysed material was cDNA or gDNA that came from T cells, B-cell-depleted T cells, or PBMCs.

The authors' processing: The assay estimated nucleated cells by amplifying reference gene primers. Clones were read by immunoSEQ multiplex PCR, and TCRdb kept only the in-frame ones, dropping some. V and J calls and clone size are copied from that table; D and trimming were computed from the DNA. The sample has around 100,000 clones, 80% to 90% seen once. The sequenced sample consisted of peripheral blood. This receptor was obtained from a human donor in a cohort sampled during active COVID-19.

The CDR3 region has the DNA TGCAGCGTTACTAGAATCTCCTACAATGAGCAGTTCTTC. Protein sequence: CSVTRISYNEQFF. This chain connects TRBV29-1 to TRBJ2-1, with D perhaps matching TRBD2 (5 bases). The V end lost 5 bases, the J end lost 0 bases, and 8 bases lay between the germline ends. Germline values: CDR1 SQVTM, CDR2 ANQGSEA. CDR3 size: 13 residues.